A single T cell receptor beta chain is shown here with its context. The entry originates in a study of OX40 agonist ivuxolimab in advanced cancers. Repertoires were generated with immunoSEQ multiplex PCR, while TCRdb's copy carries only in-frame clones and drops some. Of tens of thousands of clones listed, approximately 80% are singletons. This clonotype originated in an adult with an advanced solid tumor such as melanoma, head and neck, liver or kidney cancer. The sample was CD4+ or CD8+ T cells sorted from blood, taken in a trial of the OX40 agonist ivuxolimab.

The CDR3 loop is CASSFVGQAGVYEQYF. The CDR3 DNA is TGTGCCAGCAGTTTTGTGGGTCAAGCCGGGGTCTACGAGCAGTACTTC. J is TRBJ2-7 and V is TRBV27, with a tentative D call TRBD2 (5 bases). Trimming took off 3 bases at V and 3 bases at J, with 18 bases between the two ends. The CDR3 extends over 16 amino acids. Germline V gives CDR1 MNHEY, CDR2 SMNVEV (reference sequence).